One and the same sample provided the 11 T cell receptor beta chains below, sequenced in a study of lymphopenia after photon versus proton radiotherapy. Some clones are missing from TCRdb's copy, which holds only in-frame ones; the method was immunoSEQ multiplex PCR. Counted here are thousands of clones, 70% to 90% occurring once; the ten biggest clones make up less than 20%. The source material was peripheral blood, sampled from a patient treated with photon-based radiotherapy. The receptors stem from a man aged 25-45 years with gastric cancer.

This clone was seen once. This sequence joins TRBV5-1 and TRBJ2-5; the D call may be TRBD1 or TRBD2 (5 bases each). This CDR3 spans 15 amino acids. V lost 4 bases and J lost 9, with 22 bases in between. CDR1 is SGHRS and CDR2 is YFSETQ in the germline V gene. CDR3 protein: CASSRAAGREGAQYF. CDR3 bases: TGCGCCAGCAGCCGAGCAGCAGGGAGAGAAGGGGCCCAGTACTTC.

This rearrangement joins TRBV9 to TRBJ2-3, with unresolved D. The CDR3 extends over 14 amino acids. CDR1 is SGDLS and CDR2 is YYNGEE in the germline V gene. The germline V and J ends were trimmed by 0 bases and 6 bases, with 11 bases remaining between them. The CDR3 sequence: CASSVVGLGDTQYF. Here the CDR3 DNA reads TGTGCCAGCAGCGTAGTAGGGCTAGGGGATACGCAGTATTTT. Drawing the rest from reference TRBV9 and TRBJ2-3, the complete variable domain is DSGVTQTPKHLITATGQRVTLRCSPRSGDLSVYWYQQSLDQGLQFLIQYYNGEERAKGNILERFSAQQFPDLHSELNLSSLELGDSALYFCASSVVGLGDTQYFGPGTRLTVL.

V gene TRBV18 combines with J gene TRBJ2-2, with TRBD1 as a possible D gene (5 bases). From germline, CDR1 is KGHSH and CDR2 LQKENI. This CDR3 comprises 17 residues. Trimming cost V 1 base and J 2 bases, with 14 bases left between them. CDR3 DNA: TGTGCCAGCTCACCACTGCTTGTGGACACTAACACCGGGGAGCTGTTTTTT. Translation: CASSPLLVDTNTGELFF.

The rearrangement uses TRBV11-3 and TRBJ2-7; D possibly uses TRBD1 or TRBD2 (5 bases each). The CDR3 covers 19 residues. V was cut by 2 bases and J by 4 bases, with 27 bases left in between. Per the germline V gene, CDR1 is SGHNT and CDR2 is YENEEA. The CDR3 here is CASSLFSPPPRGRLYEQYF. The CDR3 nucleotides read TGTGCCAGCAGCTTATTCTCGCCTCCCCCCCGGGGACGTTTATACGAGCAGTACTTC.

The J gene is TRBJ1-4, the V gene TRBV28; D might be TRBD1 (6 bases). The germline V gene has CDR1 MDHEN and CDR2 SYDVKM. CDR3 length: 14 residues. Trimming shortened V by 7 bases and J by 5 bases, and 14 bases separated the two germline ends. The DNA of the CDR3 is TGTGCCAGCACCCTGGGGGCGTCAAATGAAAAACTGTTTTTT. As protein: CASTLGASNEKLFF.

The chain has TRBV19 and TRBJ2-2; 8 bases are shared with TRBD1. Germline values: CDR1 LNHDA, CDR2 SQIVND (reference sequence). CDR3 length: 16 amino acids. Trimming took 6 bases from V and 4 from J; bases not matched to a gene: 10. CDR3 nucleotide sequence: TGTGCCAGTAGGGCGGACAGGGCCTACCGCACCGGGGAGCTGTTTTTT. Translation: CASRADRAYRTGELFF.

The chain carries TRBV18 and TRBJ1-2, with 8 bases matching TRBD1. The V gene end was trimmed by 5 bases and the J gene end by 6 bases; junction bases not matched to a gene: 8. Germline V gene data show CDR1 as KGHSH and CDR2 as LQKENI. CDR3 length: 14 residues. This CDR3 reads CASSSARTGNGYTF. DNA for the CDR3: TGTGCCAGCTCATCAGCTCGGACAGGGAATGGCTACACCTTC.

CDR3 residues: CASSAGQKDDEQFF. The CDR3 region has the DNA TGCGCCAGCAGCGCGGGACAAAAGGACGATGAGCAGTTCTTC. This chain connects TRBV5-1 to TRBJ2-1, with D perhaps matching TRBD1 or TRBD2 (6 bases each). CDR3 length: 14 residues. CDR1 and CDR2 (germline): SGHRS, YFSETQ. The V end lost 4 bases, the J end lost 8 bases, and 16 bases lay between the germline ends.

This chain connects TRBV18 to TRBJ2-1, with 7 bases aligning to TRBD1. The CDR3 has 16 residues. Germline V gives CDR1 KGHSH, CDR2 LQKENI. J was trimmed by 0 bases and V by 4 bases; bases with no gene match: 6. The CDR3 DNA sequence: TGTGCCAGCTCACTGGGACAGCTGGACTCCTACAATGAGCAGTTCTTC. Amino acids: CASSLGQLDSYNEQFF.

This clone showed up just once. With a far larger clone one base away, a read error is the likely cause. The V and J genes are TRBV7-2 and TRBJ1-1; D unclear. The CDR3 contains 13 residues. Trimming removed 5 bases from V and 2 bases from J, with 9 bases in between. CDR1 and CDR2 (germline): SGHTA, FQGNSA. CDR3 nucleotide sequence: TGTGCCAGCAGCCCGGGCCCAAACACTGAAGCTTTCTTT. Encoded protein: CASSPGPNTEAFF.

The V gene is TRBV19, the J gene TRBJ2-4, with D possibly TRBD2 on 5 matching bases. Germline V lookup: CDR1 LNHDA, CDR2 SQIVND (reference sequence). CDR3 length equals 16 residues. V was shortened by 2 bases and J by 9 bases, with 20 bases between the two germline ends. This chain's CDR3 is CASSIYSPGLEGIQYF. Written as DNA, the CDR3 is TGTGCCAGTAGTATATATTCCCCCGGACTCGAGGGCATTCAGTACTTC.